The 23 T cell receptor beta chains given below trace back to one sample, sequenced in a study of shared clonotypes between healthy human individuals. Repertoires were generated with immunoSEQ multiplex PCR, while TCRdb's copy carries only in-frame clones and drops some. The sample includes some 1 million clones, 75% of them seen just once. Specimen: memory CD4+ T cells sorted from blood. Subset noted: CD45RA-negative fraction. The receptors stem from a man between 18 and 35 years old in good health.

The CDR3 DNA follows: TGTGCCAGCAGTTCCCATGAGGCGACAAACTATGGCTACACCTTC. Translation: CASSSHEATNYGYTF. The chain combines TRBV6-1 with TRBJ1-2; D remains ambiguous. Germline lookup yields CDR1 MNHNS and CDR2 SASEGT. Trimming stripped 5 bases from V and 2 bases from J, with 15 bases between. The length of the CDR3 is 15 residues.

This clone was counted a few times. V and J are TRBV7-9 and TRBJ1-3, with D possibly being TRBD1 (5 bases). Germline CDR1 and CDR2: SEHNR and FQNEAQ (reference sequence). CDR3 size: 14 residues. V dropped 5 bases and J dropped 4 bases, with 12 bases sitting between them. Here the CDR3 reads CASSGGREGNTIYF. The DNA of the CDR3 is TGTGCCAGCAGCGGTGGCAGGGAAGGAAACACCATATATTTT.

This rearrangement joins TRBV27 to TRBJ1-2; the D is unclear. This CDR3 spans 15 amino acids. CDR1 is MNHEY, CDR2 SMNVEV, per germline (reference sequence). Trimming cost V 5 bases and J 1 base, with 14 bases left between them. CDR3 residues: CASSQDGSRNYGYTF. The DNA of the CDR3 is TGTGCCAGCAGTCAAGACGGGAGCCGTAACTATGGCTACACCTTC.

The CDR3 nucleotides are TGTGCCAGCAGTTTATTTAAGGGAACAACCGGAAACATTCAGTACTTC. The encoded protein is CASSLFKGTTGNIQYF. The rearrangement uses TRBV28 and TRBJ2-4; D not certain. V was trimmed by 1 base and J by 6 bases, leaving 16 bases between them. CDR1 and CDR2 (germline): MDHEN, SYDVKM. This CDR3 comprises 16 residues.

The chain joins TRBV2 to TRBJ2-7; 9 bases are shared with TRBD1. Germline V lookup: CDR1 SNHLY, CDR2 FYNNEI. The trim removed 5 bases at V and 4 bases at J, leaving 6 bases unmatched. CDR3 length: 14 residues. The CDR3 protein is CASSLGTGRYEQYF. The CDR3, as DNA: TGTGCCAGCAGTCTTGGGACAGGGAGATACGAGCAGTACTTC. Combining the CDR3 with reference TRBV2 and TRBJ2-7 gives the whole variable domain EPEVTQTPSHQVTQMGQEVILRCVPISNHLYFYWYRQILGQKVEFLVSFYNNEISEKSEIFDDQFSVERPDGSNFTLKIRSTKLEDSAMYFCASSLGTGRYEQYFGPGTRLTVT.

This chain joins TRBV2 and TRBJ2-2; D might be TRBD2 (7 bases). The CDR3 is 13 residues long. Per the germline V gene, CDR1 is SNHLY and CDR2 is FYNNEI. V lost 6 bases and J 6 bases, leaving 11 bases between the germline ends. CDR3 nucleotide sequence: TGTGCCAGCAGGGCGGGGGCTGCCGGGGAGCTGTTTTTT. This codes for CASRAGAAGELFF.

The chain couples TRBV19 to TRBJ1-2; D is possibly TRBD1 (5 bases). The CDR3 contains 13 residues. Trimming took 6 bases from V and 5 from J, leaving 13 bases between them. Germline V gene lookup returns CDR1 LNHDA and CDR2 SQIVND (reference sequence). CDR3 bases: TGTGCCAGTAGGGGGCTGGGTGGTTATGGCTACACCTTC. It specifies CASRGLGGYGYTF.

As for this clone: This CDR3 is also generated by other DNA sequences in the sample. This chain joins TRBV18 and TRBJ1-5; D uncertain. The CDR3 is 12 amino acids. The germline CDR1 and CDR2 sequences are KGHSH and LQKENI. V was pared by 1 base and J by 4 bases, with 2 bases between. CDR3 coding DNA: TGTGCCAGCTCACCACGTAATCAGCCCCAGCATTTT. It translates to CASSPRNQPQHF.

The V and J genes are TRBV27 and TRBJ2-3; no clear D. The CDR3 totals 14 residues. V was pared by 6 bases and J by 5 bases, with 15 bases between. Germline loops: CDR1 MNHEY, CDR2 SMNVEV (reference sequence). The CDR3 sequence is CASSPGPLGDTQYF. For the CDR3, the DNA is TGTGCCAGCAGCCCAGGCCCCCTGGGAGATACGCAGTATTTT.

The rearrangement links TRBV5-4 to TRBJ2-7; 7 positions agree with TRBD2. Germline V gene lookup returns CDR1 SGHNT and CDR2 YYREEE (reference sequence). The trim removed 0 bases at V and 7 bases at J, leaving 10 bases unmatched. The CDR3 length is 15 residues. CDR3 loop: CASSLGSSGGGEQYF. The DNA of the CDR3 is TGTGCCAGCAGCTTGGGCTCTAGCGGTGGGGGTGAGCAGTACTTC.

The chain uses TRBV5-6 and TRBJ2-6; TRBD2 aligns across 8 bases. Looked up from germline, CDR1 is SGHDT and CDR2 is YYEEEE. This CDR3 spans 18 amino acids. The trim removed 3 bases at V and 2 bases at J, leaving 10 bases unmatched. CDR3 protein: CASSWQRGTIPGANVLTF. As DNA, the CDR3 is TGTGCCAGCAGCTGGCAGCGGGGGACTATACCTGGGGCCAACGTCCTGACTTTC.

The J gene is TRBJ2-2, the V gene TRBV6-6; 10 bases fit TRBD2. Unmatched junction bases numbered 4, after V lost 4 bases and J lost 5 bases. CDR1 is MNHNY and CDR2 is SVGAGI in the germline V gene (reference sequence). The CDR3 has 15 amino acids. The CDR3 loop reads CASSSQREGTGELFF. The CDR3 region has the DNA TGTGCCAGCAGTTCCCAGCGGGAGGGGACCGGGGAGCTGTTTTTT.

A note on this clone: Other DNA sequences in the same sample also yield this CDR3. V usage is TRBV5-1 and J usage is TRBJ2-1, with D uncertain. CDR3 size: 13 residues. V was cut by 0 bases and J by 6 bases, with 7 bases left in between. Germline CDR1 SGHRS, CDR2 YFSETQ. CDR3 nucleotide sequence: TGCGCCAGCAGCTTGGGGGCAGTCAATGAGCAGTTCTTC. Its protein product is CASSLGAVNEQFF.

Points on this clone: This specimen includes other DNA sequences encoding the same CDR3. CDR3 in DNA: TGCGCCAGCAGTCCCGACAGGGCCTACGAGCAGTACTTC. It is translated as CASSPDRAYEQYF. This chain uses TRBV5-1 with TRBJ2-7; 7 bases match TRBD1. The germline gives CDR1 SGHRS, CDR2 YFSETQ. J gave up 2 bases and V 5 bases, and 4 bases lay outside the gene matches. This CDR3 contains 13 residues.

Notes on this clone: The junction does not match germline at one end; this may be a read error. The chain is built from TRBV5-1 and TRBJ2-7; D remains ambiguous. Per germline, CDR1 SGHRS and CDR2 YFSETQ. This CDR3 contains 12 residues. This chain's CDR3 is CASSLAGYDQYF. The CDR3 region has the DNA TGCGCCAGCAGCTTGGCCGGATACGATCAGTACTTC.

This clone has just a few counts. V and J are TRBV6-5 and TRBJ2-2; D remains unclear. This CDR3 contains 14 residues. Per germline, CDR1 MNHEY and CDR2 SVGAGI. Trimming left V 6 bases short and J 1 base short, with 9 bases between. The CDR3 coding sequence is TGTGCCAGCAGATGGCACCTGAACACCGGGGAGCTGTTTTTT. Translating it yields CASRWHLNTGELFF.

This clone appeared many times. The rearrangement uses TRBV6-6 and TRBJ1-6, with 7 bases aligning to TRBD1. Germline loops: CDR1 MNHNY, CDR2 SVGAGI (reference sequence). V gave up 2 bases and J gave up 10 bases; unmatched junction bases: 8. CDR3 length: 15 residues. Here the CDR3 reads CASSYDQGEWSPLHF. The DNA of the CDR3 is TGTGCCAGCAGTTACGATCAGGGGGAGTGGTCACCCCTCCACTTT.

The CDR3 nucleotides are TGTGCCAGTAGTATATGGACTAGCGGGACCCAGAACACCGGGGAGCTGTTTTTT. This encodes CASSIWTSGTQNTGELFF. The chain uses TRBV19 and TRBJ2-2, with 12 bases that match TRBD2. CDR3 size: 18 residues. The V gene's germline CDR1 is LNHDA and CDR2 SQIVND (reference sequence). After removal of 2 bases from V and 1 base from J, the junction contained 5 bases not matched to a gene.

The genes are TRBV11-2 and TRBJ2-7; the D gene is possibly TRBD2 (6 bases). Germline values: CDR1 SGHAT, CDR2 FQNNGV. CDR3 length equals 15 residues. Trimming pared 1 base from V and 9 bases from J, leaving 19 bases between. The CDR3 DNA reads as TGTGCCAGCAGCTTAGGCGGAGCCCCCACGGGGGTGCAGTACTTC. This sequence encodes CASSLGGAPTGVQYF.

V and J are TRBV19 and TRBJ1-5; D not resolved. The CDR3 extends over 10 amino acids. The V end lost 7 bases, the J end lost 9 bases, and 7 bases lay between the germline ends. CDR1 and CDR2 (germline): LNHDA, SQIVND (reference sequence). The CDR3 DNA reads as TGTGCCAGTAAACTACCGCCCCAGCATTTT. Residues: CASKLPPQHF.

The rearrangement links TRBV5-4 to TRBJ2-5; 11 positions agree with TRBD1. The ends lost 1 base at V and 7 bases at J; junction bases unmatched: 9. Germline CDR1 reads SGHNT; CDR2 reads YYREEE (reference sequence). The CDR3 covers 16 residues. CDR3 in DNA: TGTGCCAGCAGCTTGTACGGGGGACAGGGGGGCTGGACCCAGTACTTC. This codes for CASSLYGGQGGWTQYF.

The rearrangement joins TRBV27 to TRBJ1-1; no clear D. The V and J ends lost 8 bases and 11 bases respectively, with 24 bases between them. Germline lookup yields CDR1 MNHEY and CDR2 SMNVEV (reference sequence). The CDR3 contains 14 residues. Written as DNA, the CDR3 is TGTGCCAGCGCCCTTTTTGGTGCGGCGGGTAGGGCTTTCTTT. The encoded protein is CASALFGAAGRAFF.

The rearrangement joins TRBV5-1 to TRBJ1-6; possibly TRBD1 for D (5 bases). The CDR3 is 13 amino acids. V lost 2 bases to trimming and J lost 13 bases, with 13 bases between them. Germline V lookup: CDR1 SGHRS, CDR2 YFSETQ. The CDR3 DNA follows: TGCGCCAGCAGCTTTTCGAAACAGGACCCCCTCCACTTT. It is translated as CASSFSKQDPLHF.